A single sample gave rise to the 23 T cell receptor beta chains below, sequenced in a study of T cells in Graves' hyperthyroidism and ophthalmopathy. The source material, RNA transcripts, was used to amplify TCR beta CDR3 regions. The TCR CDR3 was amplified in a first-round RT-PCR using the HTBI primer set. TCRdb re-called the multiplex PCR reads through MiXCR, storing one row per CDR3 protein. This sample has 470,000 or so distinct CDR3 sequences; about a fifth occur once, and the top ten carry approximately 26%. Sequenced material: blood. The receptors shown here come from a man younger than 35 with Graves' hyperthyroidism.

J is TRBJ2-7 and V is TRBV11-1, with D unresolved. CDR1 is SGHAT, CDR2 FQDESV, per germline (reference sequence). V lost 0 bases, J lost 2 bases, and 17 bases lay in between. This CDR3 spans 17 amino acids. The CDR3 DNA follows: TGTGCCAGCAGCTTAGCGCAAGTGACGCGGAACCCCTACGAGCAGTACTTC. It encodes CASSLAQVTRNPYEQYF.

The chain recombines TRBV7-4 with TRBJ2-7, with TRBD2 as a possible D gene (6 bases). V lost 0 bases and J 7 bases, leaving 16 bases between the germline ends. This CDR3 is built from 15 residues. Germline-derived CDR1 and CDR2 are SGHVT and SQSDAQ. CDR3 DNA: TGTGCCAGCAGCTTAGCGGGGCCCGCCGGGAGAGAGCAGTACTTC. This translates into CASSLAGPAGREQYF. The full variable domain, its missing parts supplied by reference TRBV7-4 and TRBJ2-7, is GAGVSQSPRYKVAKRGRDVALRCDSISGHVTLYWYRQTLGQGSEVLTYSQSDAQRDKSGRPSGRFSAERPERSVSTLKIQRTEQGDSAVYLCASSLAGPAGREQYFGPGTRLTVT.

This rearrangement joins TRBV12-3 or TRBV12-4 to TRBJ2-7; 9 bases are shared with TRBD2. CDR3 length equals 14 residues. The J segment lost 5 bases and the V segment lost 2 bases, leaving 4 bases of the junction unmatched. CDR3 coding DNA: TGTGCCAGCAGTTTATCGACTAGCGGCCACGAGCAGTACTTC. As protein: CASSLSTSGHEQYF.

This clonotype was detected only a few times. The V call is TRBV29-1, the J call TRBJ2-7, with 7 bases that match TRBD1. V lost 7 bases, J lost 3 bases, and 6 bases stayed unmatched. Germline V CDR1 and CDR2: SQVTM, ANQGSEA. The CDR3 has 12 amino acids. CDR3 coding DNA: TGCAGCGCCTTGGACAGGCGCTACGAGCAGTACTTC. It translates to CSALDRRYEQYF.

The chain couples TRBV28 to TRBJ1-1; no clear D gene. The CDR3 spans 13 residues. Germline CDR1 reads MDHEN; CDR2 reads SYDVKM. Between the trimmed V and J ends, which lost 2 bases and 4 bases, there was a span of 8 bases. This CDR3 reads CASSLRLFTEAFF. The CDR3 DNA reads TGTGCCAGCAGTTTAAGGTTGTTCACTGAAGCTTTCTTT.

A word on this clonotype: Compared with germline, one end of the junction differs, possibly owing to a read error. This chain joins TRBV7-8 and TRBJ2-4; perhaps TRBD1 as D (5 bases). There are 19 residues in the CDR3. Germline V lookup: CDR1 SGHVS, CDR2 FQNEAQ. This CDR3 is CASSLPPYEKGWGKNIKYF. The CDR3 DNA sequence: TGTGCCAGCAGCTTACCCCCCTATGAGAAAGGATGGGGCAAAAACATTAAGTACTTC.

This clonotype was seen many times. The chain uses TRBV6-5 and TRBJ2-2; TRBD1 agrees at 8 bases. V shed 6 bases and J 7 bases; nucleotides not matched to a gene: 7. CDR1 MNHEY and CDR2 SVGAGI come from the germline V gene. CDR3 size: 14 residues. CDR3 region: CASSSDRAGGELFF. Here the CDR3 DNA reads TGTGCCAGCAGCTCGGACAGGGCGGGCGGGGAGCTGTTTTTT.

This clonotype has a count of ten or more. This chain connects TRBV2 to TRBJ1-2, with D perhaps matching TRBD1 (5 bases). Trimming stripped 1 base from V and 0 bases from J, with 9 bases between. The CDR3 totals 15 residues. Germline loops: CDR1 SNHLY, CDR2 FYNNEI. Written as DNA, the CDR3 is TGTGCCAGCAGTGAAGGGACACTACCTAACTATGGCTACACCTTC. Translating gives CASSEGTLPNYGYTF.

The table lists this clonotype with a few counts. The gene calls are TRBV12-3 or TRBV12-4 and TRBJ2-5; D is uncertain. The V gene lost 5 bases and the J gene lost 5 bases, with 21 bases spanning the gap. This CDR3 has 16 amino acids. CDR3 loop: CASSTEKRGGRETQYF. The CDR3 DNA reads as TGTGCCAGCAGTACTGAGAAGCGAGGCGGCCGGGAGACCCAGTACTTC.

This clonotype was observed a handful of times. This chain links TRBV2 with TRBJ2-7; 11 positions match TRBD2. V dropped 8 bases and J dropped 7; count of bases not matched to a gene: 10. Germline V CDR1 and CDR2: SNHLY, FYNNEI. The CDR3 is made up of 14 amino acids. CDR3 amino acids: CASETSGAIWEQYF. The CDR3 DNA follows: TGTGCCAGCGAGACTAGCGGGGCGATCTGGGAGCAGTACTTC.

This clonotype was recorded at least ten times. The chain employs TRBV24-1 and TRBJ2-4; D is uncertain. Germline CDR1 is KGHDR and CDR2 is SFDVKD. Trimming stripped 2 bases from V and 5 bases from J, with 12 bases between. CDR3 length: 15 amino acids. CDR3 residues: CATSDSLQFQNIQYF. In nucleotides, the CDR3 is TGTGCCACCAGTGATTCGCTCCAATTCCAAAACATTCAGTACTTC.

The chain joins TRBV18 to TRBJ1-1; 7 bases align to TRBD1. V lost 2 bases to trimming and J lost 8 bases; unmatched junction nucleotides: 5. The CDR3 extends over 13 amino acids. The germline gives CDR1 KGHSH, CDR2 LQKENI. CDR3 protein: CASSPWDRSEAFF. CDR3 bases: TGTGCCAGCTCACCATGGGACAGAAGCGAAGCTTTCTTT.

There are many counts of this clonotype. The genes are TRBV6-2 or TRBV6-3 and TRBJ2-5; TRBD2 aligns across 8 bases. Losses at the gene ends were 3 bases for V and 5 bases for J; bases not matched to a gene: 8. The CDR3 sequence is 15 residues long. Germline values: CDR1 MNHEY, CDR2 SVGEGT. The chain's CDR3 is CASSYTSGAGETQYF. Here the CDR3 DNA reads TGTGCCAGCAGTTATACTAGCGGCGCGGGGGAGACCCAGTACTTC.

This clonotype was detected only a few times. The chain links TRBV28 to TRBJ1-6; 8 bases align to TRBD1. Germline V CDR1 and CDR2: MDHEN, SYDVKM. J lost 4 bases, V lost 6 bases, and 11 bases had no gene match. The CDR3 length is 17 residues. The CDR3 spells CASSSPSGGEYNSPLHF. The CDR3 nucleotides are TGTGCCAGCAGCAGCCCGTCAGGGGGCGAATATAATTCACCCCTCCACTTT.

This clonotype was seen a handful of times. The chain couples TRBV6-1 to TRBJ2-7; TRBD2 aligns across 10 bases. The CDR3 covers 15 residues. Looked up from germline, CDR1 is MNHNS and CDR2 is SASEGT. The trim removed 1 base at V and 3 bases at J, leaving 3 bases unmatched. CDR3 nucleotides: TGTGCCAGCAGTGAAGAGGCTAGCGGGAGCTACGAGCAGTACTTC. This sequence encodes CASSEEASGSYEQYF.

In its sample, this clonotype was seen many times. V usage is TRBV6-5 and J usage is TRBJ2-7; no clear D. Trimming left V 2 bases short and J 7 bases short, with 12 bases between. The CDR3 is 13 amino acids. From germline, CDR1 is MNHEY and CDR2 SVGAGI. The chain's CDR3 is CASSYARFSEQYF. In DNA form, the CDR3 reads TGTGCCAGCAGTTACGCCCGCTTTTCTGAGCAGTACTTC.

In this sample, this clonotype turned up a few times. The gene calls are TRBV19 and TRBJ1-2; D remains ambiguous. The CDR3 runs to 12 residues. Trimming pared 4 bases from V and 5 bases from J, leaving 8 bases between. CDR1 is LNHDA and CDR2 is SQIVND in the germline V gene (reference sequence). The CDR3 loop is CASSKQYYGYTF. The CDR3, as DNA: TGTGCCAGTAGTAAACAGTATTATGGCTACACCTTC.

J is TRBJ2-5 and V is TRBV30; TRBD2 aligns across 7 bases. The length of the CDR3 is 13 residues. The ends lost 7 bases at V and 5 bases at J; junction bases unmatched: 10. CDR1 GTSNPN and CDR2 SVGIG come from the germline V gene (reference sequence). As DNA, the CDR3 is TGTGCCTCCCGCATAAGGGGAGGGGAGACCCAGTACTTC. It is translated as CASRIRGGETQYF.

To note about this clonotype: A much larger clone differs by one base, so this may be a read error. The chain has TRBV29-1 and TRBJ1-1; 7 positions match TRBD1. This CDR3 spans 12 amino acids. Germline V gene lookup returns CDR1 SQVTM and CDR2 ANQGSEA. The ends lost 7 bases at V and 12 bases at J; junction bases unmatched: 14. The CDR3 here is CSASGQWLESFF. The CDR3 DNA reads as TGCAGCGCCTCGGGACAGTGGCTCGAATCTTTCTTT.

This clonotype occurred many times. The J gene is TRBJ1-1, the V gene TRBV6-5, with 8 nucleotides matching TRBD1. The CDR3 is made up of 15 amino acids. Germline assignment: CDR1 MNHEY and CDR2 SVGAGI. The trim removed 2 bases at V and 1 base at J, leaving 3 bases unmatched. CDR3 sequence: CASSYTGTGNTEAFF. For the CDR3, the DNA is TGTGCCAGCAGTTACACTGGGACAGGGAACACTGAAGCTTTCTTT.

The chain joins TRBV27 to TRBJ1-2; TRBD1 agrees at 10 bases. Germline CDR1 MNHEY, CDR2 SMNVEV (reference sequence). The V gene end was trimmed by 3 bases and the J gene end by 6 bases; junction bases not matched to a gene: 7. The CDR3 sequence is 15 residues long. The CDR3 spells CASSFHDRGRDGYTF. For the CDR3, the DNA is TGTGCCAGCAGTTTCCATGACAGGGGGCGCGATGGCTACACCTTC.

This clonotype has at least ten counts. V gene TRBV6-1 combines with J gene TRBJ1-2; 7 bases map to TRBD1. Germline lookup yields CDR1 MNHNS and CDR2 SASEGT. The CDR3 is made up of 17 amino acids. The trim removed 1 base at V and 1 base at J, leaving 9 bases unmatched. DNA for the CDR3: TGTGCCAGCAGTGAAGGAGGATATTCAGGGGGTAACTATGGCTACACCTTC. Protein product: CASSEGGYSGGNYGYTF.

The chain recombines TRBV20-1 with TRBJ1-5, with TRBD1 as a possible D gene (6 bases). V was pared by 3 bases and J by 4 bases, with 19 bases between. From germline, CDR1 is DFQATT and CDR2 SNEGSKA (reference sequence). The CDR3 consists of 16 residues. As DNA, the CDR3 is TGCAGTGCTAGGCAGTTGGGGGCGGCTCTGAATCAGCCCCAGCATTTT. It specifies CSARQLGAALNQPQHF.